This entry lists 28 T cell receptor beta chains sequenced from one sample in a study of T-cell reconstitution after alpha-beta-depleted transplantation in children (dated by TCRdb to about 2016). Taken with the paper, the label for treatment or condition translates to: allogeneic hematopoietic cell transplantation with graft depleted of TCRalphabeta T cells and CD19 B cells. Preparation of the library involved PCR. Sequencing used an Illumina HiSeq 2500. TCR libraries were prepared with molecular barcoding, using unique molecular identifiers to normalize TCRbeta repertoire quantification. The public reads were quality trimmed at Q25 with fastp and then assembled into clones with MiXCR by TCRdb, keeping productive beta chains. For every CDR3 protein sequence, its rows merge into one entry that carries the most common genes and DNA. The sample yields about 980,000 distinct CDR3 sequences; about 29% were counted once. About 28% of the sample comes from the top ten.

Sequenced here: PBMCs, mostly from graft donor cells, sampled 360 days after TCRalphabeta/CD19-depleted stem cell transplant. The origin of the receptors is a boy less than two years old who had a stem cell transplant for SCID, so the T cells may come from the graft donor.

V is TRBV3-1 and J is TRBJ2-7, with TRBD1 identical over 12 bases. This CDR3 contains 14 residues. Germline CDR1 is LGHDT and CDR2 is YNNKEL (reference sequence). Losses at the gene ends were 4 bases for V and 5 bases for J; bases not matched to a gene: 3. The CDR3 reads CASSPGQGANEQYF. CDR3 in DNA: TGTGCCAGCAGCCCGGGACAGGGGGCCAACGAGCAGTACTTC.

CDR3 sequence (DNA): TGTGCCAGCAGTTTTACCGGGACTGCCACAGATACGCAGTATTTT. This sequence encodes CASSFTGTATDTQYF. This chain uses TRBV12-3 or TRBV12-4 with TRBJ2-3, with a tentative D call TRBD2 (6 bases). The CDR3 extends over 15 amino acids. V lost 3 bases and J lost 2, with 12 bases in between.

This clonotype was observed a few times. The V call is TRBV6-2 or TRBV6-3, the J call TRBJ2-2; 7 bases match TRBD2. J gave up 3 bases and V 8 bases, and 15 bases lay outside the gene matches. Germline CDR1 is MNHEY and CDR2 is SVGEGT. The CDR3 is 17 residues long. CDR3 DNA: TGTGCCAGCGGACATGACGGGCCGGGAGGAGACACCGGGGAGCTGTTTTTT. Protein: CASGHDGPGGDTGELFF.

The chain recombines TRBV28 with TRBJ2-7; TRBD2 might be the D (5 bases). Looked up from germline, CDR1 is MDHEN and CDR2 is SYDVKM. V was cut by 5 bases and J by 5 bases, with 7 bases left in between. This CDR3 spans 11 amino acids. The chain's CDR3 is CASSTRDEQYF. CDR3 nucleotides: TGTGCCAGCAGTACGAGGGACGAGCAGTACTTC. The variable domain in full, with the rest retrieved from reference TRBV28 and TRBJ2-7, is DVKVTQSSRYLVKRTGEKVFLECVQDMDHENMFWYRQDPGLGLRLIYFSYDVKMKEKGDIPEGYSVSREKKERFSLILESASTNQTSMYLCASSTRDEQYFGPGTRLTVT.

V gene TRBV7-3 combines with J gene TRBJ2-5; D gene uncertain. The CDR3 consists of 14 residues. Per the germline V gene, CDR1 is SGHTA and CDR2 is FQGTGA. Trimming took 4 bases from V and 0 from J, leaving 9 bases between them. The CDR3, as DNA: TGTGCCAGCAGCTCCGACGGTTACCAAGAGACCCAGTACTTC. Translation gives CASSSDGYQETQYF.

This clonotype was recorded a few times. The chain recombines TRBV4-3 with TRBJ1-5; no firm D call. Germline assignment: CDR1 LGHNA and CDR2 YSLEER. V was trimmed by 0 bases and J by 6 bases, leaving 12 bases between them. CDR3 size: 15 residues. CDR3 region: CASSQDRWVSQPQHF. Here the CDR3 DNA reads TGCGCCAGCAGCCAAGATCGGTGGGTCTCTCAGCCCCAGCATTTT.

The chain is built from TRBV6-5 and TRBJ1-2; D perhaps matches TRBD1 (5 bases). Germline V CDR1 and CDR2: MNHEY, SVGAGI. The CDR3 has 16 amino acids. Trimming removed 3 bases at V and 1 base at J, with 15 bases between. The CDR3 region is CASSYGALQDNYGYTF. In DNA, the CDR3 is TGTGCCAGCAGTTATGGTGCACTACAGGATAACTATGGCTACACCTTC.

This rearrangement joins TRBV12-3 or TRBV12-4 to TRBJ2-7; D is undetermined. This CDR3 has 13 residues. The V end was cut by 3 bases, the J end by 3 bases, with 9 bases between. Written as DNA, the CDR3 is TGTGCCAGCAGTTTGGCGGCAGTCTACGAGCAGTACTTC. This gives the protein CASSLAAVYEQYF.

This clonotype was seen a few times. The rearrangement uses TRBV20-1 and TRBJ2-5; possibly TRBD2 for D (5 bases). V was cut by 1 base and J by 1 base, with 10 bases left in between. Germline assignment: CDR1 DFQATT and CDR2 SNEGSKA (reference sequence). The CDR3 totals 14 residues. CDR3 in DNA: TGCAGTGCTAGAGGCGGGTACTTCCAAGAGACCCAGTACTTC. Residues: CSARGGYFQETQYF.

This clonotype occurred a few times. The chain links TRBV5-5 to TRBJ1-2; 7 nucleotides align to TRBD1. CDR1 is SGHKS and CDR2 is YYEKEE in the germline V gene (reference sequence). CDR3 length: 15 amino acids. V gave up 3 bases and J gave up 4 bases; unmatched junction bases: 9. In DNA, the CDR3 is TGTGCCAGCAGCTCTGGGGACAGAGGCTTCTATGGCTACACCTTC. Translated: CASSSGDRGFYGYTF. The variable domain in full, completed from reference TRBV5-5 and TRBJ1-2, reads DAGVTQSPTHLIKTRGQQVTLRCSPISGHKSVSWYQQVLGQGPQFIFQYYEKEERGRGNFPDRFSARQFPNYSSELNVNALLLGDSALYLCASSSGDRGFYGYTFGSGTRLTVV.

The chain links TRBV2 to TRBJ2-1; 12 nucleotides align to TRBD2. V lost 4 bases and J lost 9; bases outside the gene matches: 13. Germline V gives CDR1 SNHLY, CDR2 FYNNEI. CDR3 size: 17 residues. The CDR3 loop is CASSGTPSGGGGSEQFF. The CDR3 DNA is TGTGCCAGCAGTGGAACCCCTAGCGGGGGGGGAGGGAGTGAGCAGTTCTTC.

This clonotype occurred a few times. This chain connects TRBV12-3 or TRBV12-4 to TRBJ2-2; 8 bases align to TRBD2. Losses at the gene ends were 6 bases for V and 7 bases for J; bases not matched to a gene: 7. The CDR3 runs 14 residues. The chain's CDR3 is CASSPGGVGGELFF. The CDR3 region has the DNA TGTGCCAGCAGCCCCGGGGGGGTTGGCGGGGAGCTGTTTTTT.

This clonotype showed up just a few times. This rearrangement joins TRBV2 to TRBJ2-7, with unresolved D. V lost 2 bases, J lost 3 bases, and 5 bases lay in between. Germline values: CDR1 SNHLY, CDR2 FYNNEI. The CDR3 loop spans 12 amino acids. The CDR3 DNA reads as TGTGCCAGCAGTGAATGGGACTACGAGCAGTACTTC. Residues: CASSEWDYEQYF.

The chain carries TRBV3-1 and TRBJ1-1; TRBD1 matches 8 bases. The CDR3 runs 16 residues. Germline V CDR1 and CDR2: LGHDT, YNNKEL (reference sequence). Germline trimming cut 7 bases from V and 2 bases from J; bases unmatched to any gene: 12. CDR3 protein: CASKLGRTGINTEAFF. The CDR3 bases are TGTGCCAGCAAATTAGGACGGACAGGGATCAACACTGAAGCTTTCTTT.

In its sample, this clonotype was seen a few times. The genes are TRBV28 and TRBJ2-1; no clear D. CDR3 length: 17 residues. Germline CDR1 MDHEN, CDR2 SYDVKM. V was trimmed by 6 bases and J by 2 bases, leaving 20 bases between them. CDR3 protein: CASSSPATQAPYNEQFF. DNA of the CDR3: TGTGCCAGCAGCTCTCCCGCGACCCAAGCTCCCTACAATGAGCAGTTCTTC. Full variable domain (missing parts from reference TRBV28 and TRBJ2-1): DVKVTQSSRYLVKRTGEKVFLECVQDMDHENMFWYRQDPGLGLRLIYFSYDVKMKEKGDIPEGYSVSREKKERFSLILESASTNQTSMYLCASSSPATQAPYNEQFFGPGTRLTVL.

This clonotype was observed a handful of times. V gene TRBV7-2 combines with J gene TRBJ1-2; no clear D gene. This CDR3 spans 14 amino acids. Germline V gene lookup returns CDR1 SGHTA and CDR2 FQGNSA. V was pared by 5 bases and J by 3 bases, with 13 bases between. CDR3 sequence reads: CASSPLAGDYGYTF. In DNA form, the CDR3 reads TGTGCCAGCAGCCCCTTGGCGGGTGACTATGGCTACACCTTC. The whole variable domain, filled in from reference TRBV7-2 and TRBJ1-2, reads GAGVSQSPSNKVTEKGKDVELRCDPISGHTALYWYRQSLGQGLEFLIYFQGNSAPDKSGLPSDRFSAERTGGSVSTLTIQRTQQEDSAVYLCASSPLAGDYGYTFGSGTRLTVV.

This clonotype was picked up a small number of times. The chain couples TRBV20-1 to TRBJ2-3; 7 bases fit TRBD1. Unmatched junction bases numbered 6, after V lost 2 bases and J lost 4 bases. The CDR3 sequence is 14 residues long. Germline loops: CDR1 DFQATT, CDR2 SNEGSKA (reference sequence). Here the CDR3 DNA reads TGCAGTGCTAGAAGGGGGCTAGCCTCAGATACGCAGTATTTT. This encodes CSARRGLASDTQYF.

The CDR3 loop is CATSVGTVETQPQHF. CDR3 bases: TGTGCCACCTCAGTTGGGACAGTGGAAACACAGCCCCAGCATTTT. J is TRBJ1-5 and V is TRBV15, with 7 positions matching TRBD1. The CDR3 runs 15 residues. Germline values: CDR1 LNHNV, CDR2 YYDKDF (reference sequence). Germline trimming cut 8 bases from V and 7 bases from J; bases unmatched to any gene: 14.

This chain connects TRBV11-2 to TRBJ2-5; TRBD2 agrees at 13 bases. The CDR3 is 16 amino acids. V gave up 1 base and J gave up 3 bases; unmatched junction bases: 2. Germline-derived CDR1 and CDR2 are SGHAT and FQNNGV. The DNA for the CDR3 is TGTGCCAGCAGCTTAGGGACTAGCGGGGGAAAAGAGACCCAGTACTTC. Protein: CASSLGTSGGKETQYF. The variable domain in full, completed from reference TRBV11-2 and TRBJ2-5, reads EAGVAQSPRYKIIEKRQSVAFWCNPISGHATLYWYQQILGQGPKLLIQFQNNGVVDDSQLPKDRFSAERLKGVDSTLKIQPAKLEDSAVYLCASSLGTSGGKETQYFGPGTRLLVL.

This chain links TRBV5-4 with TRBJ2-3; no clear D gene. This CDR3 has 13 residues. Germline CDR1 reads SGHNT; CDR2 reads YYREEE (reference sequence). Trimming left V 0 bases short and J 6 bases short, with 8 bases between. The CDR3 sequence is CASSLDRLDTQYF. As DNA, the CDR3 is TGTGCCAGCAGCTTGGACCGCTTGGATACGCAGTATTTT.

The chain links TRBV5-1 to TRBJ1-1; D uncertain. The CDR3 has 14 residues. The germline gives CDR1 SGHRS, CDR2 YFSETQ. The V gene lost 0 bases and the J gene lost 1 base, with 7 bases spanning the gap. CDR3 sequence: CASSLERGNTEAFF. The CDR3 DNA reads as TGCGCCAGCAGCTTGGAGCGGGGGAACACTGAAGCTTTCTTT. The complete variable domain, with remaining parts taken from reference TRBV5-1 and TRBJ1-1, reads KAGVTQTPRYLIKTRGQQVTLSCSPISGHRSVSWYQQTPGQGLQFLFEYFSETQRNKGNFPGRFSGRQFSNSRSEMNVSTLELGDSALYLCASSLERGNTEAFFGQGTRLTVV.

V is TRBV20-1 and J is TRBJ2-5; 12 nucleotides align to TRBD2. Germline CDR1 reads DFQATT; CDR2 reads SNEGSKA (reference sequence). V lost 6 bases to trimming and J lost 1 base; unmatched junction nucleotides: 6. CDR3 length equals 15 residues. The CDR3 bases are TGCAGTGCGAGACTAGCGGGGGCCTTCCAAGAGACCCAGTACTTC. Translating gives CSARLAGAFQETQYF.

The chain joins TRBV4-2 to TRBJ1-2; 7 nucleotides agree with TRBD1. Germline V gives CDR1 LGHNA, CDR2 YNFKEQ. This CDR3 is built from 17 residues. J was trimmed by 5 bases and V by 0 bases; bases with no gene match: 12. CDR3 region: CASSQDLKGGGVYGYTF. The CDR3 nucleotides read TGTGCCAGCAGCCAAGATTTAAAAGGGGGCGGCGTATATGGCTACACCTTC.

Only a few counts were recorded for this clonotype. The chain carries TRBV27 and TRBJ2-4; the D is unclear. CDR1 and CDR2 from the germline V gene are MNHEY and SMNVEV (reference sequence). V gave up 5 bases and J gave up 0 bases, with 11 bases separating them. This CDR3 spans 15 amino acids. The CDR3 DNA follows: TGTGCCAGCAGTATCAGCCTACTAGCCAAAAACATTCAGTACTTC. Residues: CASSISLLAKNIQYF.

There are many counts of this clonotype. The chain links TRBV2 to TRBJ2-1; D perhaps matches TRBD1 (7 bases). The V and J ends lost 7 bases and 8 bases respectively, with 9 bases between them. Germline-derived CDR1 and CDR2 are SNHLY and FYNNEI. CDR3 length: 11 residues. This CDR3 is CASIRGDEQFF. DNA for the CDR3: TGTGCCAGCATCAGGGGGGATGAGCAGTTCTTC. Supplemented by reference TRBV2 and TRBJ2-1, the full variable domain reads EPEVTQTPSHQVTQMGQEVILRCVPISNHLYFYWYRQILGQKVEFLVSFYNNEISEKSEIFDDQFSVERPDGSNFTLKIRSTKLEDSAMYFCASIRGDEQFFGPGTRLTVL.

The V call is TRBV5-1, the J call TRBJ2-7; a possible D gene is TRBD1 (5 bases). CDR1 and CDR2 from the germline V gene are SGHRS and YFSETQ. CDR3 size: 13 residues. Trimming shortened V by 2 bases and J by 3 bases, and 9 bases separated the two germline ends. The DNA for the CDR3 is TGCGCCAGCAGCTTCCGACAGATCTACGAGCAGTACTTC. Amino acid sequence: CASSFRQIYEQYF.

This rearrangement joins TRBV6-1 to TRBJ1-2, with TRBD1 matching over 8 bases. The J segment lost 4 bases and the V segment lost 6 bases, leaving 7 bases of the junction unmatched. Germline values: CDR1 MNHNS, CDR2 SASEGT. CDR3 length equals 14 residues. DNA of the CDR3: TGTGCCAGCAGAACAGGGGGAAATTCCTATGGCTACACCTTC. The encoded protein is CASRTGGNSYGYTF.

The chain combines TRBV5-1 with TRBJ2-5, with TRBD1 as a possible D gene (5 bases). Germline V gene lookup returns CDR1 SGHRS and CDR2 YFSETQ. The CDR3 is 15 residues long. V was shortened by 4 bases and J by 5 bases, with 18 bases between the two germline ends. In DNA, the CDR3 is TGCGCCAGCAGCCCTAGGACAATTCGCGGTGAGACCCAGTACTTC. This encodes CASSPRTIRGETQYF.